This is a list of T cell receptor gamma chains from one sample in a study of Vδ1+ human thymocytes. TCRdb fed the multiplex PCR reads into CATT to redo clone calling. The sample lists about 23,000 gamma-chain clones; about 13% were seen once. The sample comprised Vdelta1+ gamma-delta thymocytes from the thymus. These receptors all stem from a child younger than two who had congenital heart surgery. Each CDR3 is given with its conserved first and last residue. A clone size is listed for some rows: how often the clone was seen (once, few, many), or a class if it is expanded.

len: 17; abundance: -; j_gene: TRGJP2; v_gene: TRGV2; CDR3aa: CATWDNRIRGSDWIKTF; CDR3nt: TGTGCCACCTGGGACAACCGTATTCGAGGTAGTGATTGGATCAAGACGTTT
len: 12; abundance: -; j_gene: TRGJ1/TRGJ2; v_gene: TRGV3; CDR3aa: CATWDRCHKKLF; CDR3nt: TGTGCCACCTGGGACAGGTGCCATAAGAAACTCTTT
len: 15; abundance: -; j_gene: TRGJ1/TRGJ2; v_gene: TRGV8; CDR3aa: CATWDRSLNYYKKLF; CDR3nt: TGTGCCACCTGGGATAGATCCTTGAATTATTATAAGAAACTCTTT
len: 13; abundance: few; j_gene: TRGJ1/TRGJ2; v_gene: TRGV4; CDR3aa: CATWNASGYKKLF; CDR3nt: TGTGCCACCTGGAATGCTTCCGGTTATAAGAAACTCTTT
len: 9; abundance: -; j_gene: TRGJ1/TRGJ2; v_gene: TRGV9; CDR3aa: CAPLPKKLF; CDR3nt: TGTGCCCCCCTGCCCAAGAAACTCTTT
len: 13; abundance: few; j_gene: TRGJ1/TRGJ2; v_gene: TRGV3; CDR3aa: CATWDRRHQEKLF; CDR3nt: TGTGCCACCTGGGACAGGCGACATCAGGAGAAACTCTTT
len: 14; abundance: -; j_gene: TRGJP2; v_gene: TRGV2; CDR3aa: CATWDGPSDWIKTF; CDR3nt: TGTGCCACCTGGGACGGGCCAAGCGATTGGATCAAGACGTTT
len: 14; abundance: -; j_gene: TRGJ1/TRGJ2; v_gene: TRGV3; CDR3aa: CATWDRTHYYKKLF; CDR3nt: TGTGCCACCTGGGACAGGACACATTATTATAAGAAACTCTTT
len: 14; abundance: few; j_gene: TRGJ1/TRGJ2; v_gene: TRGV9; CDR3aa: CALWEGTNYYKKLF; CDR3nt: TGTGCCTTGTGGGAGGGGACGAATTATTATAAGAAACTCTTT
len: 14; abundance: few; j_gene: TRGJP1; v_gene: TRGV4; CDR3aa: CATWDGPAGWFKIF; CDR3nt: TGTGCCACCTGGGATGGGCCCGCTGGTTGGTTCAAGATATTT
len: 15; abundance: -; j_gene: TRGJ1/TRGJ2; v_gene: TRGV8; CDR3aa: CATWDRLSSNYKKLF; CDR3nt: TGTGCCACCTGGGATAGGCTTAGCAGCAATTATAAGAAACTCTTT
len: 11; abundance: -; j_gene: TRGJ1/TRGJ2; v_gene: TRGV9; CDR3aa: CALWEAPKKLF; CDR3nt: TGTGCCTTGTGGGAAGCCCCTAAGAAACTCTTT
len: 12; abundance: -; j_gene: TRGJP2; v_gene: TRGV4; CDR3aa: CATWDSHWIKTF; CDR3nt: TGTGCCACCTGGGACTCCCATTGGATCAAGACGTTT
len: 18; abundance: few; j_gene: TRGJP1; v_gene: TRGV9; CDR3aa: CALWERRFGYTTGWFKIF; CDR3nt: TGTGCCTTGTGGGAGAGAAGGTTTGGATATACCACTGGTTGGTTCAAGATATTT
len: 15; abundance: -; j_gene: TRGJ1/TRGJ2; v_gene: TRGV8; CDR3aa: CATWDPHYHYYKKLF; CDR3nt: TGTGCCACCTGGGATCCGCATTACCATTATTATAAGAAACTCTTT
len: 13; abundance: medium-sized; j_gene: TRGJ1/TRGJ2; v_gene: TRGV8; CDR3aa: CATWDPNYYKKLF; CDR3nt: TGTGCCACCTGGGACCCGAATTATTATAAGAAACTCTTT
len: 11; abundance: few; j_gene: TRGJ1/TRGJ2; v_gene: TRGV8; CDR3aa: CATWDALKKLF; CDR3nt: TGTGCCACCTGGGACGCACTTAAGAAACTCTTT
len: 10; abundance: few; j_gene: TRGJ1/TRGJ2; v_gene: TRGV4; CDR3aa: CATWRVRKLF; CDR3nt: TGTGCCACCTGGAGGGTTAGGAAACTCTTT
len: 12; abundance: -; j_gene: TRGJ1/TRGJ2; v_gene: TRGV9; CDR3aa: CALWEPDSEKLF; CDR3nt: TGTGCCTTGTGGGAGCCTGACTCGGAGAAACTCTTT
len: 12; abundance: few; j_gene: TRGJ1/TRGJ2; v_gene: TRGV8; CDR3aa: CATWDRNYKKLF; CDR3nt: TGTGCCACCTGGGATAGAAACTATAAGAAACTCTTT
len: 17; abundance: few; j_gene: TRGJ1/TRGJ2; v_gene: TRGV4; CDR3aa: CATWDGLGVVNGYKKLF; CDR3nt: TGTGCCACCTGGGATGGGCTTGGAGTTGTTAATGGTTATAAGAAACTCTTT
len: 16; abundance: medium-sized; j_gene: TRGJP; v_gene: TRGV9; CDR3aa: CALWEVKPLGKKIKVF; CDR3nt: TGTGCCTTGTGGGAGGTGAAACCGTTGGGCAAAAAAATCAAGGTATTT
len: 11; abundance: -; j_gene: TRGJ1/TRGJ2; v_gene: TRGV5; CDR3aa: CATWAPDKKLF; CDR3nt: TGTGCCACCTGGGCCCCCGATAAGAAACTCTTT
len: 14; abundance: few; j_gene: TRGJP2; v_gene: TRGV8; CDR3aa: CATCQHSSDWIKTF; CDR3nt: TGTGCCACCTGCCAACATAGTAGTGATTGGATCAAGACGTTT
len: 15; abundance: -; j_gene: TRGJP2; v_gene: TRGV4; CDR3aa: CATWILYSSDWIKTF; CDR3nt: TGTGCCACCTGGATCTTATATAGTAGTGATTGGATCAAGACGTTT
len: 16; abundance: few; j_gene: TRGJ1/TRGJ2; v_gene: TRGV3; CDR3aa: CATWDRRGGNYYKKLF; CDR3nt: TGTGCCACCTGGGACAGGCGGGGCGGGAATTATTATAAGAAACTCTTT
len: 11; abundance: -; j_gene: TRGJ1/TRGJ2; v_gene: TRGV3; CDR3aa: CATWDWLGKLF; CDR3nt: TGTGCCACCTGGGACTGGTTAGGAAAACTCTTT
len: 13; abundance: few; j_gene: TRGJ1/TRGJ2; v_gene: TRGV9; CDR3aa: CALWEGLYYKKLF; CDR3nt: TGTGCCTTGTGGGAGGGACTTTATTATAAGAAACTCTTT
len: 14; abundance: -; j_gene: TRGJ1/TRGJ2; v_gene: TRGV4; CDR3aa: CATWDGPRDYKKLF; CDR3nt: TGTGCCACCTGGGATGGGCCAAGGGATTATAAGAAACTCTTT
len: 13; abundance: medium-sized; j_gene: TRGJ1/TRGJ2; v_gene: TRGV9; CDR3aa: CALWEKNYYKKLF; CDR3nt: TGTGCCTTGTGGGAGAAGAATTATTATAAGAAACTCTTT
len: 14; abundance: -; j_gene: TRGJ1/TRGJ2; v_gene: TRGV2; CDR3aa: CATWDRRAYYKKLF; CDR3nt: TGTGCCACCTGGGACAGGCGGGCGTATTATAAGAAACTCTTT
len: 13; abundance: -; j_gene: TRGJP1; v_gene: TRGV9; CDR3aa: CALWELTGWFKIF; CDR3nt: TGTGCCTTGTGGGAGTTAACTGGTTGGTTCAAGATATTT
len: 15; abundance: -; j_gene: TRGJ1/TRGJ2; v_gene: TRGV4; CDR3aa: CATPGIERNYYKKLF; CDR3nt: TGTGCCACCCCTGGGATCGAGCGGAATTATTATAAGAAACTCTTT
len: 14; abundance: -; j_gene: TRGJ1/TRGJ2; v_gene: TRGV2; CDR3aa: CATWDDLDYYEKLF; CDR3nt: TGTGCCACCTGGGACGATCTGGATTATTATGAGAAACTCTTT
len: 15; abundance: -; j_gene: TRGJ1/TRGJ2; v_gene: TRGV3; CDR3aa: CATWDRPRGDYKKLF; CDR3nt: TGTGCCACCTGGGACAGGCCCAGGGGGGATTATAAGAAACTCTTT
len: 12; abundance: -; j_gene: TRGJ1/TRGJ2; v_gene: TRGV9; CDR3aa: CAFFAVGYKKLF; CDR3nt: TGTGCCTTTTTTGCGGTGGGGTATAAGAAACTCTTT
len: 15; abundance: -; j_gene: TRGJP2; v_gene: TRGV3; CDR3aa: CATWDDSCSDWIKTF; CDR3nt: TGTGCCACCTGGGACGACTCCTGTAGTGATTGGATCAAGACGTTT
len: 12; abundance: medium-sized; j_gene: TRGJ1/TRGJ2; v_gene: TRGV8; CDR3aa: CATWDRYYKKLF; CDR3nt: TGTGCCACCTGGGATCGTTATTATAAGAAACTCTTT
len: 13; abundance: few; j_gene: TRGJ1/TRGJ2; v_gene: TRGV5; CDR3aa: CATWVPDYYKKLF; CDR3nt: TGTGCCACCTGGGTCCCAGATTATTATAAGAAACTCTTT
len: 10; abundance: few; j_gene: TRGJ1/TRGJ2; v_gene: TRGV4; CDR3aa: CATWNKRKLF; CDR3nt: TGTGCCACCTGGAATAAAAGGAAACTCTTT
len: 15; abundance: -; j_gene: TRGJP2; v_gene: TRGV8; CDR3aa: CATWDGYSSDWIKTF; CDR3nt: TGTGCCACCTGGGACGGGTATAGTAGTGATTGGATCAAGACGTTT